These 12 T cell receptor beta chains were all obtained from the same sample, sequenced in a study of beta chain features in type 1 diabetes. The investigators reverse transcribed all of the isolated RNA, so they sequenced expressed TCRB transcripts. Here immunoSEQ multiplex PCR was the method, and the copy in TCRdb shows in-frame clones only, minus some. The sample holds over 500,000 clones; around 15% are singletons and the top ten take around 0.1%. The sequenced material came from naive CD4+ T cells from blood. These receptors came from a man aged 18 to 29 in good health.

This sequence joins TRBV29-1 and TRBJ1-2; no reliable D call. Per germline, CDR1 SQVTM and CDR2 ANQGSEA. V gave up 0 bases and J gave up 2 bases, with 10 bases separating them. The CDR3 extends over 14 amino acids. CDR3 sequence: CSVEDVAWNYGYTF. CDR3 coding DNA: TGCAGCGTTGAAGATGTAGCATGGAACTATGGCTACACCTTC.

This clone was recorded a few times. This rearrangement joins TRBV5-1 to TRBJ2-1; 7 nucleotides agree with TRBD2. J lost 6 bases, V lost 1 base, and 7 bases had no gene match. Germline assignment: CDR1 SGHRS and CDR2 YFSETQ. The CDR3 has 15 residues. The CDR3 region has the DNA TGCGCCAGCAGCTTGCCAGGCGGGAGTTCCAATGAGCAGTTCTTC. Residues: CASSLPGGSSNEQFF.

A few counts support this clone. The sample holds other DNA sequences that translate to the same CDR3. The chain has TRBV9 and TRBJ2-3; D is unclear. The V gene lost 1 base and the J gene lost 3 bases, with 3 bases spanning the gap. The CDR3 has 12 amino acids. Germline V gives CDR1 SGDLS, CDR2 YYNGEE. In nucleotides, the CDR3 is TGTGCCAGCAGCGTACCAACAGATACGCAGTATTTT. Translation gives CASSVPTDTQYF.

This clone came up a few times. The chain recombines TRBV29-1 with TRBJ2-4; 9 bases align to TRBD1. CDR1 and CDR2 from the germline V gene are SQVTM and ANQGSEA. There are 15 residues in the CDR3. V gave up 7 bases and J gave up 6 bases; unmatched junction bases: 13. The CDR3 nucleotides read TGCAGCGGGGTTGCCTGGGGACAGGGAAGAAACATTCAGTACTTC. Translation: CSGVAWGQGRNIQYF.

This clone has a handful of counts. CDR3 sequence (DNA): TGTGCCAGCAGGGGGGACGAACGAAAGTTGGCCCTCCACTTT. Translating gives CASRGDERKLALHF. V usage is TRBV2 and J usage is TRBJ1-6; D is perhaps TRBD1 (5 bases). The V end was cut by 6 bases, the J end by 14 bases, with 20 bases between. The CDR3 is made up of 14 amino acids. Germline V lookup: CDR1 SNHLY, CDR2 FYNNEI.

This chain links TRBV10-3 with TRBJ2-1; TRBD1 matches 9 bases. Losses at the gene ends were 8 bases for V and 1 base for J; bases not matched to a gene: 15. The CDR3 consists of 18 residues. From germline, CDR1 is ENHRY and CDR2 SYGVKD. The CDR3 region has the DNA TGTGCCATCGGGAAAGGACAGGGGTTTTCTGGTTCCTACAATGAGCAGTTCTTC. It yields the protein CAIGKGQGFSGSYNEQFF.

This chain uses TRBV28 with TRBJ2-6; D gene unclear. Trimming took 6 bases from V and 0 from J, leaving 9 bases between them. The length of the CDR3 is 15 residues. Germline values: CDR1 MDHEN, CDR2 SYDVKM. CDR3 DNA: TGTGCCAGCAGCCCCGAAGGCTCTGGGGCCAACGTCCTGACTTTC. This gives the protein CASSPEGSGANVLTF.

V and J are TRBV7-3 and TRBJ2-5; no clear D gene. The germline V gene encodes CDR1 SGHTA and CDR2 FQGTGA. Trimming stripped 1 base from V and 1 base from J, with 7 bases between. The CDR3 spans 14 residues. CDR3 loop: CASSLSPAQETQYF. DNA for the CDR3: TGTGCCAGCAGCTTAAGCCCAGCCCAAGAGACCCAGTACTTC.

This clone was found a few times. The V call is TRBV14, the J call TRBJ2-1, with 7 bases fitting TRBD2. Germline V gene sequence: CDR1 SGHDN, CDR2 FVKESK. CDR3 length: 15 residues. V was clipped by 3 bases and J by 9 bases; unmatched bases: 11. The CDR3 protein is CASSHQLAPFVEQFF. Here the CDR3 DNA reads TGTGCCAGCAGCCACCAACTAGCGCCCTTTGTTGAGCAGTTCTTC.

This clone was seen more than once but under ten times. The rearrangement links TRBV6-6 to TRBJ2-2; D might be TRBD2 (5 bases). V was clipped by 10 bases and J by 5 bases, with 20 bases between them. The CDR3 covers 15 residues. The germline gives CDR1 MNHNY, CDR2 SVGAGI (reference sequence). This chain's CDR3 is CATGVFRGATGELFF. As DNA, the CDR3 is TGTGCCACTGGGGTCTTCCGGGGAGCAACCGGGGAGCTGTTTTTT.

The rearrangement uses TRBV7-9 and TRBJ1-6; D ambiguous. V was shortened by 4 bases and J by 1 base, with 8 bases between the two germline ends. This CDR3 region has 15 residues. Germline V CDR1 and CDR2: SEHNR, FQNEAQ (reference sequence). CDR3 in amino acids: CASSSRESYNSPLHF. The CDR3 nucleotides are TGTGCCAGCAGCTCCAGAGAATCCTATAATTCACCCCTCCACTTT.

The chain is built from TRBV29-1 and TRBJ2-3; possibly TRBD1 or TRBD2 for D (5 bases each). The germline CDR1 and CDR2 sequences are SQVTM and ANQGSEA. Trimming removed 7 bases from V and 3 bases from J, with 11 bases in between. The CDR3 is 12 residues long. CDR3 sequence reads: CSGGLRTDTQYF. The CDR3 DNA reads as TGCAGCGGGGGGTTAAGGACAGATACGCAGTATTTT.